Listed below are T cell receptor beta chains from one sample, sequenced in a study of metastatic and nonmetastatic thyroid tumors. TCRdb re-processed the PCR reads through MiXCR. The sample has just over 40,000 clones, over 9.5% seen once. The material sequenced was blood. The receptors shown here come from a female donor with papillary thyroid cancer or a benign thyroid nodule (not recorded which). Some clones in this sample may be carry-over from other donors' samples. Each CDR3 is given with its conserved first and last residue. Fields, in order: clone size, V gene, D gene, J gene, CDR3 DNA, CDR3 protein. The D gene is left open where the match is weak. Not all rows give a size; the values are once, few, many and, for expanded clones, a class.

many,TRBV19,NA,TRBJ1-4,TGTGCCAGTAGTCTCGTGGCAGGGGATGAAAAACTGTTTTTT,CASSLVAGDEKLFF
many,TRBV19,TRBD1,TRBJ2-2,TGTGCCAGTAGTATAGGGACAGGGATTACCGGGGAGCTGTTTTTT,CASSIGTGITGELFF
many,TRBV30,NA,TRBJ1-2,TGTGCCTGGAGTCCTATAAACTATGGCTACACCTTC,CAWSPINYGYTF
NA,TRBV6-1,NA,TRBJ2-6,TGTGCCAGCAGTGCGGTCATCGCCGGGGCCAACGTCCTGACTTTC,CASSAVIAGANVLTF
many,TRBV11-1,NA,TRBJ2-7,TGTGCCAGCAGCCCCGGGACAAGGCGATCCACCTACGAGCAGTACTTC,CASSPGTRRSTYEQYF
NA,TRBV2,NA,TRBJ2-7,TGTGCCAGCAGTGATTCCTATTATATTGAGGGCGAGCAGTACTTC,CASSDSYYIEGEQYF
NA,TRBV5-4,NA,TRBJ1-1,TGTGCCAGCACCCACTGGCGACAGCGGAACACTGAAGCTTTCTTT,CASTHWRQRNTEAFF
many,TRBV11-1,NA,TRBJ1-2,TGTGCCAGCAGCTTTTTGACAGGCCCTGTTGGGCCCTATGGCTACACCTTC,CASSFLTGPVGPYGYTF
many,TRBV5-1,NA,TRBJ2-1,TGCGCCAGCAGCCCCGGACTTAGCTCCTACAATGAGCAGTTCTTC,CASSPGLSSYNEQFF
many,TRBV2,TRBD1,TRBJ1-4,TGTGCCAGCATAAGATCCCCGGGACAGGCCCGGAGAAGGGGTGAAAAACTGTTTTTT,CASIRSPGQARRRGEKLFF
many,TRBV29-1,TRBD1,TRBJ1-2,TGCAGCGTTGAACCCCGTGACAGGGGGCCATCCTATGGCTACACCTTC,CSVEPRDRGPSYGYTF
many,TRBV6-2/TRBV6-3,NA,TRBJ2-7,TGTGCCAGCACCACACAGGGATTGCGTTACGAGCAGTACTTC,CASTTQGLRYEQYF
many,TRBV27,NA,TRBJ2-3,TGTGCCAGCAGTTTAGTGCAGGGTTCGACAGATACGCAGTATTTT,CASSLVQGSTDTQYF
many,TRBV19,NA,TRBJ2-5,TGTGCCAGCGGATACAGCCAAGAGACCCAGTACTTC,CASGYSQETQYF